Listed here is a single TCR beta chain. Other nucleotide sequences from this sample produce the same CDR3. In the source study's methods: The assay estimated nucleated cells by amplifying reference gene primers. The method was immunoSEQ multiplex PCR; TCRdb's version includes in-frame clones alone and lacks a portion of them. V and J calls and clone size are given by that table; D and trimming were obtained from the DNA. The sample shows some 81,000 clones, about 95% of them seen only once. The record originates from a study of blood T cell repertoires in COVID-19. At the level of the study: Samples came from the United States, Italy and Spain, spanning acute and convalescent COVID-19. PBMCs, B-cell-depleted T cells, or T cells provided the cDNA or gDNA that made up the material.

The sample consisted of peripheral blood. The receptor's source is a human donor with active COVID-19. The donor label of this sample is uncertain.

The chain's CDR3 is CASSYSSDTQYF. Written as DNA, the CDR3 is TGTGCCAGCAGTTATTCGTCAGATACGCAGTATTTT. The chain links TRBV6-6 to TRBJ2-3; D gene ambiguous. The CDR3 is made up of 12 amino acids. Germline V gives CDR1 MNHNY, CDR2 SVGAGI (reference sequence). The V and J ends lost 3 bases and 4 bases respectively, with 5 bases between them.